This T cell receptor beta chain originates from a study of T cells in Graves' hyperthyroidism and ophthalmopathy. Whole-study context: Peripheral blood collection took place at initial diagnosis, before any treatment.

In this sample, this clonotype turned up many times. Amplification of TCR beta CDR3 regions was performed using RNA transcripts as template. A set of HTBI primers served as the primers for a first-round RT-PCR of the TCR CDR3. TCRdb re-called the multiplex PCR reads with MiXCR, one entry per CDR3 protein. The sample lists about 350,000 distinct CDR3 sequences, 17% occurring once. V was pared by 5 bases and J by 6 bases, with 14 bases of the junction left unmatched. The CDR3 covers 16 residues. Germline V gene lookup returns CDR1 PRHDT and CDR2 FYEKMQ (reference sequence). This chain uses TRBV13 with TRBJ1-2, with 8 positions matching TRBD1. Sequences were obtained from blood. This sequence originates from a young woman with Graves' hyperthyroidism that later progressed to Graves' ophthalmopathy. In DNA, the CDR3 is TGTGCCAGCAGCCCACGGGACAGGTCTGTCGGTAATGGCTACACCTTC. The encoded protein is CASSPRDRSVGNGYTF.